The 24 T cell receptor beta chains given below trace back to one sample, sequenced in a study of blood T cell repertoires in COVID-19. Generated by immunoSEQ multiplex PCR, the TCRdb table keeps only in-frame clones and is missing some. The table includes some 420,000 clones, approximately 92% detected once. Specimen: PBMCs or T cells enriched from blood (not recorded which). Receptors originate from a young man who had recovered from COVID-19.

The chain recombines TRBV7-2 with TRBJ2-1, with 9 bases fitting TRBD2. V trimming: 1 base; J trimming: 2 bases; junction bases outside the gene matches: 9. The CDR3 is 18 residues long. The germline gives CDR1 SGHTA, CDR2 FQGNSA. CDR3 bases: TGTGCCAGCAGCTTAGTAGGTAGCGGGAGAATTACCTACAATGAGCAGTTCTTC. It codes for CASSLVGSGRITYNEQFF.

J is TRBJ1-3 and V is TRBV5-5, with D possibly being TRBD1 (6 bases). CDR1 is SGHKS, CDR2 YYEKEE, per germline (reference sequence). The V and J ends lost 4 bases and 3 bases respectively, with 14 bases between them. This CDR3 contains 15 residues. DNA of the CDR3: TGTGCCAGCAGCCGGGGTTCAGGGGTTGGAAACACCATATATTTT. Its translation is CASSRGSGVGNTIYF.

The rearrangement uses TRBV18 and TRBJ2-1; 8 bases match TRBD2. CDR1 and CDR2 (germline): KGHSH, LQKENI. This CDR3 is 16 amino acids long. V trimming: 3 bases; J trimming: 9 bases; junction bases outside the gene matches: 13. The CDR3 spells CASSPPGTRISFEQFF. The CDR3 nucleotides read TGTGCCAGCTCACCCCCCGGGACTAGGATTTCGTTTGAGCAGTTCTTC.

This chain connects TRBV3-1 (or the pseudogene TRBV3-2) to TRBJ2-3; tentative D call: TRBD2 (5 bases). CDR3 size: 18 residues. V lost 1 base and J lost 3, with 20 bases in between. Germline CDR1 reads LGHDT; CDR2 reads YNNKEL (reference sequence). CDR3 sequence reads: CASSQGGVGAYPTDTQYF. The CDR3 region has the DNA TGTGCCAGCAGCCAAGGGGGAGTCGGCGCCTATCCTACAGATACGCAGTATTTT.

The V call is TRBV5-1, the J call TRBJ2-1, with 8 bases aligning to TRBD2. The CDR3 loop spans 15 amino acids. Trimming at V came to 4 bases and at J to 10 bases, leaving 13 bases not matched to a gene. Germline lookup yields CDR1 SGHRS and CDR2 YFSETQ. The CDR3 here is CASSNPGLGAREQFF. CDR3 DNA: TGCGCCAGCAGCAATCCGGGACTAGGGGCGAGGGAGCAGTTCTTC.

Here the CDR3 DNA reads TGTGCCAGCAGTTCTGGTGAGGTGCCCGATACGCAGTATTTT. Its protein product is CASSSGEVPDTQYF. This chain links TRBV28 with TRBJ2-3; D unresolved. Trimming cost V 4 bases and J 6 bases, with 14 bases left between them. The CDR3 is 14 residues long. Germline values: CDR1 MDHEN, CDR2 SYDVKM. The entire variable domain, with the rest obtained from reference TRBV28 and TRBJ2-3, is as follows: DVKVTQSSRYLVKRTGEKVFLECVQDMDHENMFWYRQDPGLGLRLIYFSYDVKMKEKGDIPEGYSVSREKKERFSLILESASTNQTSMYLCASSSGEVPDTQYFGPGTRLTVL.

This chain joins TRBV10-3 and TRBJ2-1, with D maybe TRBD2 (6 bases). V was pared by 7 bases and J by 7 bases, with 14 bases between. From germline, CDR1 is ENHRY and CDR2 SYGVKD. The CDR3 has 13 residues. As DNA, the CDR3 is TGTGCCATCACGGGAGCCTCTGGAAATGAGCAGTTCTTC. It codes for CAITGASGNEQFF.

The chain uses TRBV7-9 and TRBJ2-1; 9 bases agree with TRBD2. The CDR3 is 15 amino acids. V was pared by 5 bases and J by 7 bases, with 9 bases of the junction left unmatched. Germline CDR1 and CDR2: SEHNR and FQNEAQ (reference sequence). The DNA for the CDR3 is TGTGCCAGCAGCCAGGGCGCGGGAGGGAAGAATGAGCAGTTCTTC. This translates into CASSQGAGGKNEQFF.

The V call is TRBV5-6, the J call TRBJ2-5, with TRBD2 as a possible D gene (5 bases). The CDR3 consists of 14 residues. In germline, CDR1 is SGHDT, CDR2 YYEEEE. With 0 bases removed from V and 7 bases from J, the gap between germline ends came to 13 bases. The CDR3 DNA reads TGTGCCAGCAGCTTGGGAGCTACCCGGGGGACCCAGTACTTC. Its translation is CASSLGATRGTQYF.

This chain connects TRBV2 to TRBJ1-4; 7 positions match TRBD1. CDR3 length: 15 amino acids. Trimming took 7 bases from V and 7 from J; bases not matched to a gene: 12. Per germline, CDR1 SNHLY and CDR2 FYNNEI. The CDR3 loop is CASIPQTGRVEKLFF. For the CDR3, the DNA is TGTGCCAGCATTCCTCAGACAGGGCGGGTTGAAAAACTGTTTTTT.

V is TRBV27 and J is TRBJ2-1; 10 bases agree with TRBD2. Germline CDR1 MNHEY, CDR2 SMNVEV (reference sequence). Losses at the gene ends were 2 bases for V and 9 bases for J; bases not matched to a gene: 10. The CDR3 has 16 amino acids. The CDR3 sequence: CASSLAPSGSEVEQFF. The CDR3 DNA reads as TGTGCCAGCAGTTTAGCTCCTAGCGGGAGTGAAGTTGAGCAGTTCTTC.

This rearrangement joins TRBV19 to TRBJ2-2; 8 bases map to TRBD2. Unmatched junction bases numbered 5, after V lost 6 bases and J lost 5 bases. CDR1 and CDR2 (germline): LNHDA, SQIVND (reference sequence). CDR3 length: 14 amino acids. For the CDR3, the DNA is TGTGCCAGTAGAACCAGCGGGAGAACCGGGGAGCTGTTTTTT. Its translation is CASRTSGRTGELFF.

The chain carries TRBV19 and TRBJ2-7; possible D gene TRBD1, 6 bases. V was pared by 5 bases and J by 2 bases, with 13 bases between. In germline, CDR1 is LNHDA, CDR2 SQIVND (reference sequence). CDR3 length: 14 amino acids. This CDR3 reads CASSVGAAAYEQYF. The DNA for the CDR3 is TGTGCCAGTAGTGTGGGGGCAGCGGCCTACGAGCAGTACTTC.

The chain employs TRBV5-1 and TRBJ2-5; the match to TRBD2 covers 9 bases. The CDR3 has 16 residues. Per germline, CDR1 SGHRS and CDR2 YFSETQ. V dropped 4 bases and J dropped 5; count of bases not matched to a gene: 12. CDR3 residues: CASSMEPAGGKETQYF. CDR3 nucleotides: TGCGCCAGCAGCATGGAGCCAGCGGGAGGAAAGGAGACCCAGTACTTC.

V is TRBV5-4 and J is TRBJ1-2; D is ambiguous. This CDR3 has 14 amino acids. Germline lookup yields CDR1 SGHNT and CDR2 YYREEE (reference sequence). Trimming pared 4 bases from V and 4 bases from J, leaving 14 bases between. DNA for the CDR3: TGTGCCAGCAGCAAAACAGCTTTGGGCTATGGCTACACCTTC. It translates to CASSKTALGYGYTF.

The chain couples TRBV5-1 to TRBJ2-7, with 10 nucleotides matching TRBD2. This CDR3 region has 15 residues. V shed 4 bases and J 3 bases; nucleotides not matched to a gene: 7. The V gene's germline CDR1 is SGHRS and CDR2 YFSETQ. The CDR3 sequence: CASSSGTSEVYEQYF. The CDR3 DNA is TGCGCCAGCAGCAGTGGGACTAGCGAGGTCTACGAGCAGTACTTC.

V gene TRBV9 combines with J gene TRBJ1-6, with D possibly matching TRBD1 (6 bases). The germline CDR1 and CDR2 sequences are SGDLS and YYNGEE. Between the trimmed V and J ends, which lost 1 base and 7 bases, there was a span of 9 bases. CDR3 length: 14 residues. This chain's CDR3 is CASSVSTGNSPLHF. CDR3 bases: TGTGCCAGCAGCGTATCGACAGGCAATTCACCCCTCCACTTT.

The rearrangement uses TRBV7-9 and TRBJ2-3; no definite D call. V was clipped by 0 bases and J by 1 base, with 11 bases between them. The CDR3 has 16 amino acids. Looked up from germline, CDR1 is SEHNR and CDR2 is FQNEAQ (reference sequence). DNA of the CDR3: TGTGCCAGCAGCTTAGCAGGCGGTGGAGGCACAGATACGCAGTATTTT. Residues: CASSLAGGGGTDTQYF.

This sequence joins TRBV15 and TRBJ2-3; D unresolved. V gave up 3 bases and J gave up 1 base, with 5 bases separating them. The CDR3 sequence is 13 residues long. The germline gives CDR1 LNHNV, CDR2 YYDKDF (reference sequence). The CDR3 protein is CATSSARTDTQYF. The CDR3 nucleotides are TGTGCCACCAGCAGTGCGCGCACAGATACGCAGTATTTT.

The genes are TRBV5-6 and TRBJ1-1; 7 nucleotides line up with TRBD1. The junction had 11 bases not matched to a gene; V was cut back by 4 bases and J by 5 bases. The germline V gene has CDR1 SGHDT and CDR2 YYEEEE. CDR3 length equals 15 residues. The CDR3 DNA is TGTGCCAGCAGCAGGGGGACAGTCCGGGGGACTGAAGCTTTCTTT. It translates to CASSRGTVRGTEAFF.

The sample holds one count of this clone. J is TRBJ2-7 and V is TRBV28; 8 bases align to TRBD1. J lost 0 bases, V lost 3 bases, and 10 bases had no gene match. CDR1 and CDR2 from the germline V gene are MDHEN and SYDVKM. The CDR3 is made up of 17 amino acids. CDR3 loop: CASSLELWDRPSYEQYF. Here the CDR3 DNA reads TGTGCCAGCAGTTTGGAGCTCTGGGACAGGCCCTCCTACGAGCAGTACTTC.

V is TRBV2 and J is TRBJ1-1; D gene unclear. There are 14 residues in the CDR3. Trimming stripped 4 bases from V and 4 bases from J, with 13 bases between. CDR1 and CDR2 (germline): SNHLY, FYNNEI. The CDR3 DNA sequence: TGTGCCAGCAGTGTAGGAGGGTCGTTCACTGAAGCTTTCTTT. It yields the protein CASSVGGSFTEAFF.

V and J are TRBV19 and TRBJ2-2, with 8 bases fitting TRBD1. The J segment lost 6 bases and the V segment lost 6 bases, leaving 12 bases of the junction unmatched. Germline V lookup: CDR1 LNHDA, CDR2 SQIVND (reference sequence). The CDR3 length is 16 residues. Written as DNA, the CDR3 is TGTGCCAGTAGCCTTTCTCGGACAGGGCCTCCCGGGGAGCTGTTTTTT. Translation: CASSLSRTGPPGELFF.

V usage is TRBV29-1 and J usage is TRBJ2-1; 10 nucleotides line up with TRBD2. Trimming cost V 4 bases and J 6 bases; bases outside gene matches: 9. This CDR3 has 15 residues. Germline CDR1 and CDR2: SQVTM and ANQGSEA. The CDR3 here is CSVVSLLAGSNEQFF. DNA of the CDR3: TGCAGCGTTGTTAGTTTACTAGCGGGGTCCAATGAGCAGTTCTTC.